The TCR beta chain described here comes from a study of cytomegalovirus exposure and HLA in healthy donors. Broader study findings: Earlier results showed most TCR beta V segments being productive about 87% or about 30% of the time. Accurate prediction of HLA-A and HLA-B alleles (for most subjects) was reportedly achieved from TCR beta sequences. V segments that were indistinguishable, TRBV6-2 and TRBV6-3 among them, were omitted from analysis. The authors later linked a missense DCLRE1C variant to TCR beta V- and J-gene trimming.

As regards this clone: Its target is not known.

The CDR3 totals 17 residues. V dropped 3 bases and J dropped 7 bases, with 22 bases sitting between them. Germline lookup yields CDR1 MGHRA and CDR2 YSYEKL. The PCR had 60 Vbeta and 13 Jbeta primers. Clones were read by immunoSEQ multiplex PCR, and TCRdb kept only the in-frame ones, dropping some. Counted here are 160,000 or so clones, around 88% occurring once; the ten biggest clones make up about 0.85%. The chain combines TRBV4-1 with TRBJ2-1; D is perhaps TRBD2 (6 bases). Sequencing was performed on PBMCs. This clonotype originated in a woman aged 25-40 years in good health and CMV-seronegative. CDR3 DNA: TGCGCCAGCAGCCATCCCGAACTAGCACGATTAGAGAATGAGCAGTTCTTC. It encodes CASSHPELARLENEQFF.